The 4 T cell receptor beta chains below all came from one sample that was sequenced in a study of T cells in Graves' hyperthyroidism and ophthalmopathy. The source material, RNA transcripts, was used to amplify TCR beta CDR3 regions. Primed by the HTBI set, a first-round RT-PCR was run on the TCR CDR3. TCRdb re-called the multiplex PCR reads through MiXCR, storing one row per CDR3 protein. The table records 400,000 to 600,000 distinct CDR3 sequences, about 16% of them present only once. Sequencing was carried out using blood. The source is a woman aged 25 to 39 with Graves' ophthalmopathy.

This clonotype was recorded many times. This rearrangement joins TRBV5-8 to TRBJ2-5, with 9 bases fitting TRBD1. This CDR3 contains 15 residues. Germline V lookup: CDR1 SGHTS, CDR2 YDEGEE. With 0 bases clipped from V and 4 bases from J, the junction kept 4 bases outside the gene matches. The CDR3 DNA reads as TGTGCCAGCAGCTTGGGCGACAGGGGGAGAGAGACCCAGTACTTC. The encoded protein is CASSLGDRGRETQYF.

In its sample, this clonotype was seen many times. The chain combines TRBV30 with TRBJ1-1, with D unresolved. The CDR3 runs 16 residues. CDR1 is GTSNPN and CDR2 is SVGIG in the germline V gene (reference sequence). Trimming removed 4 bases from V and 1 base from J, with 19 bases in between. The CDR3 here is CAWTPRGKRTNTEAFF. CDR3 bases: TGTGCCTGGACTCCAAGAGGAAAGAGGACGAACACTGAAGCTTTCTTT.

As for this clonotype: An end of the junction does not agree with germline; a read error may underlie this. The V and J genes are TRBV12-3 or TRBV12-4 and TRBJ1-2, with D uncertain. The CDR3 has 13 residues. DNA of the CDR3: TGTGCCGGCAGTTCGGAAAGAATAGATGGCTACACCTTC. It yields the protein CAGSSERIDGYTF.

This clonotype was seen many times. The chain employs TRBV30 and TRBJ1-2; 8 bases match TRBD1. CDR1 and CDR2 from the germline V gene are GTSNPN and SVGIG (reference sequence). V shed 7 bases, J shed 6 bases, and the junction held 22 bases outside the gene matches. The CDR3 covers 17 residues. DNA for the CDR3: TGTGCCTCCTGGGGCTACACTCCGGGACAGGAATCAGATGGCTACACCTTC. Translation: CASWGYTPGQESDGYTF.